This T cell receptor beta chain emerged from a study of blood T cell repertoires in COVID-19. Study summary: Spain, Italy and the United States supplied samples that represented acute and convalescent COVID-19. Nucleic acid was either cDNA or gDNA, and it came from T cells, B-cell-depleted T cells, or PBMCs.

The germline V gene encodes CDR1 SGHRS and CDR2 YFSETQ. V was pared by 7 bases and J by 0 bases, with 4 bases of the junction left unmatched. This CDR3 has 13 amino acids. Per the original data handling: Estimation of nucleated cell counts was performed using reference gene primer amplification. Sequenced by immunoSEQ multiplex PCR; TCRdb stores in-frame clones only, minus some. That table gives V, J and clone size, and the DNA gave D and trimming. The data show some 300,000 clones, approximately 86% seen once. Sequenced: peripheral blood. The V gene is TRBV5-1, the J gene TRBJ2-7; 7 positions agree with TRBD2. The receptor's source is a woman in her 70s with COVID-19, enrolled during active disease. DNA of the CDR3: TGCGCCAGCGTGGGGGGGAACTCCTACGAGCAGTACTTC. This encodes CASVGGNSYEQYF.